This record concerns one T cell receptor (beta chain) sequence. The antigen is not known. This specimen comes from a study of identical twins. MiXCR, run by TCRdb on the 5' RACE reads, gives a single entry per CDR3 protein. The table lists roughly 720,000 distinct CDR3 sequences, 18% of them singletons. The study's findings and limits: Monozygotic twins shared more out-of-frame TCR alpha than recombination models predicted. Fewer insertions marked abundant cord blood beta clonotypes; young adult naive trended weakly, memory not at all. Weaker excess twin sharing was seen among beta out-of-frame sequences.

The same sample was also studied in work on T cells expressing NK-cell markers.

The source material was PBMCs. This receptor was obtained from a woman between 18 and 30 years old in good health.

The CDR3: CASSTGDQANVLTF. The CDR3 DNA sequence: TGCGCCAGCAGCACCGGGGACCAGGCCAACGTCCTGACTTTC. The chain uses TRBV5-1 and TRBJ2-6; either TRBD1 or TRBD2 may fit D (5 bases each). Trimming shortened V by 4 bases and J by 6 bases, and 11 bases separated the two germline ends. This CDR3 contains 14 residues. Germline CDR1 and CDR2: SGHRS and YFSETQ.